The 14 T cell receptor beta chains listed next were all sequenced from one sample in a study of T cells in tuberculosis. Measured with immunoSEQ multiplex PCR; TCRdb has only the in-frame clones, and not every one. The sample has some 34,000 clones; around nine tenths are singletons. Time point described: new active TB diagnosis, blood taken before or within 7 days of starting treatment. The sequencing used PBMCs, collected at tuberculosis diagnosis. Receptor source: an adult with tuberculosis.

This clone was observed once. The chain carries TRBV27 and TRBJ2-1; 7 nucleotides line up with TRBD2. The J segment lost 5 bases and the V segment lost 3 bases, leaving 4 bases of the junction unmatched. Germline lookup yields CDR1 MNHEY and CDR2 SMNVEV (reference sequence). This CDR3 comprises 14 residues. CDR3 nucleotides: TGTGCCAGCAGTTTTGGGGGAGGGAACAATGAGCAGTTCTTC. Its translation is CASSFGGGNNEQFF.

The chain is built from TRBV7-2 and TRBJ1-2; 7 bases align to TRBD1. This CDR3 spans 14 amino acids. With V trimmed by 3 bases and J by 4 bases, 5 bases remained unmatched. Looked up from germline, CDR1 is SGHTA and CDR2 is FQGNSA. This CDR3 is CASSFSGQSYGYTF. The CDR3 bases are TGTGCCAGCAGCTTCTCGGGACAGTCCTATGGCTACACCTTC.

V usage is TRBV27 and J usage is TRBJ1-5; the D is unclear. Germline CDR1 is MNHEY and CDR2 is SMNVEV (reference sequence). The CDR3 totals 14 residues. Trimming cost V 2 bases and J 0 bases, with 5 bases left between them. The CDR3 loop reads CASSLRYSNQPQHF. In DNA, the CDR3 is TGTGCCAGCAGTTTACGGTATAGCAATCAGCCCCAGCATTTT.

The rearrangement uses TRBV7-2 and TRBJ2-1, with 7 positions matching TRBD2. Germline CDR1 and CDR2: SGHTA and FQGNSA. This CDR3 has 14 amino acids. Trimming removed 9 bases from V and 6 bases from J; junction bases left unmatched: 11. CDR3 amino acids: CASTPPAGPNEQFF. The DNA for the CDR3 is TGTGCCAGTACACCCCCAGCGGGGCCCAATGAGCAGTTCTTC.

This clone showed up just a few times. V usage is TRBV10-3 and J usage is TRBJ1-2, with unresolved D. Germline lookup yields CDR1 ENHRY and CDR2 SYGVKD. The CDR3 loop spans 14 amino acids. V was trimmed by 0 bases and J by 1 base, leaving 6 bases between them. CDR3 DNA: TGTGCCATCAGTGAGTCGCCAGATAACTATGGCTACACCTTC. This codes for CAISESPDNYGYTF.

The V gene is TRBV2, the J gene TRBJ1-4, with unresolved D. This CDR3 has 13 residues. V lost 8 bases to trimming and J lost 3 bases, with 10 bases between them. The germline gives CDR1 SNHLY, CDR2 FYNNEI. The CDR3 spells CASADWPNEKLFF. CDR3 DNA: TGTGCCAGCGCGGACTGGCCTAATGAAAAACTGTTTTTT.

The CDR3, as DNA: TGTGCCACCTTCTTGGGGAGGGAGGGCTACGAGCAGTACTTC. It codes for CATFLGREGYEQYF. This chain connects TRBV10-3 to TRBJ2-7; 7 bases map to TRBD2. The V gene's germline CDR1 is ENHRY and CDR2 SYGVKD. CDR3 length: 14 residues. V trimming: 10 bases; J trimming: 3 bases; junction bases outside the gene matches: 12.

This clone was recorded a few times. The chain joins TRBV7-9 to TRBJ1-2; 7 bases agree with TRBD1. The CDR3 consists of 12 residues. Germline V CDR1 and CDR2: SEHNR, FQNEAQ (reference sequence). After removal of 3 bases from V and 8 bases from J, the junction contained 3 bases not matched to a gene. The DNA of the CDR3 is TGTGCCAGCAGCTTCGACAGGGTCGGCTACACCTTC. Translation gives CASSFDRVGYTF.

V and J are TRBV11-2 and TRBJ2-1; 8 bases are a match to TRBD1. V lost 4 bases to trimming and J lost 6 bases; unmatched junction nucleotides: 5. The germline V gene encodes CDR1 SGHAT and CDR2 FQNNGV. This CDR3 contains 14 residues. The CDR3 loop is CASSSGGPLNEQFF. CDR3 DNA: TGTGCCAGCAGCTCAGGGGGCCCCCTCAATGAGCAGTTCTTC.

V is TRBV30 and J is TRBJ2-1, with 7 bases that match TRBD1. The CDR3 contains 12 residues. V gave up 3 bases and J gave up 8 bases; unmatched junction bases: 4. Germline V gene lookup returns CDR1 GTSNPN and CDR2 SVGIG (reference sequence). The CDR3 nucleotides read TGTGCCTGGAGCGACAGGGTACATGAGCAGTTCTTC. As protein: CAWSDRVHEQFF.

For the CDR3, the DNA is TGCGCCAGCAGCTCGACAGGGATGAACACTGAAGCTTTCTTT. It is translated as CASSSTGMNTEAFF. This chain joins TRBV5-1 and TRBJ1-1; 7 positions agree with TRBD1. CDR1 SGHRS and CDR2 YFSETQ come from the germline V gene. V shed 3 bases and J 0 bases; nucleotides not matched to a gene: 2. The CDR3 loop spans 14 amino acids.

V and J are TRBV19 and TRBJ2-2; D perhaps matches TRBD2 (6 bases). Trimming removed 6 bases from V and 4 bases from J, with 15 bases in between. In germline, CDR1 is LNHDA, CDR2 SQIVND (reference sequence). CDR3 size: 15 residues. The CDR3: CASSLGTSPTGELFF. In nucleotides, the CDR3 is TGTGCCAGTAGCCTTGGGACTTCCCCCACCGGGGAGCTGTTTTTT.

V gene TRBV18 combines with J gene TRBJ1-1; D uncertain. V gave up 3 bases and J gave up 1 base, with 9 bases separating them. Germline V CDR1 and CDR2: KGHSH, LQKENI. The CDR3 runs 14 residues. The CDR3 coding sequence is TGTGCCAGCTCACCGCACAATGGGAACACTGAAGCTTTCTTT. As protein: CASSPHNGNTEAFF. Full variable domain (rest looked up from reference TRBV18 and TRBJ1-1): NAGVMQNPRHLVRRRGQEARLRCSPMKGHSHVYWYRQLPEEGLKFMVYLQKENIIDESGMPKERFSAEFPKEGPSILRIQQVVRGDSAAYFCASSPHNGNTEAFFGQGTRLTVV.

This chain uses TRBV18 with TRBJ1-1, with 8 bases that match TRBD1. The germline CDR1 and CDR2 sequences are KGHSH and LQKENI. The CDR3 contains 13 residues. Losses at the gene ends were 6 bases for V and 4 bases for J; bases not matched to a gene: 4. CDR3 residues: CASSQGARTEAFF. CDR3 nucleotide sequence: TGTGCCAGCTCTCAGGGGGCGCGCACTGAAGCTTTCTTT.